The 21 T cell receptor beta chains in this list originate from one sample, sequenced in a study of T cells in women clearing cervical HPV infection. Using immunoSEQ multiplex PCR, the repertoire was profiled, and TCRdb retains in-frame clones only, with some absent. In all, the sample yields around 33,000 clones. Source material: blood buffy coat. Receptors originate from a woman between 18 and 75 years old with a cervical HPV16 infection that either progressed to CIN3+ or cleared (not recorded which).

A remark on this clone: The read ends 3 residues shy of where the CDR3 ends; the end is completed using the germline J gene. The V call is TRBV5-1, the J call TRBJ2-3, with 8 bases lining up with TRBD2. The trim removed 2 bases at V and 3 bases at J, leaving 5 bases unmatched. Germline CDR1 reads SGHRS; CDR2 reads YFSETQ. The CDR3 is made up of 15 amino acids. The CDR3 bases that were read are TGCGCCAGCAGCTTTAGCGGGACGGGTACAGATACG. The encoded protein is CASSFSGTGTDT. The CDR3, in full, reads CASSFSGTGTDTQYF.

The CDR3 region is CASSLDPSNSPLFF. The part of the CDR3 DNA that was read is TGTGCCAGCAGCTTGGACCCCAGTAATTCACCG. The chain has TRBV5-5 and TRBJ2-2; no firm D call. Coverage ceases 3 residues before the CDR3 finishes, and the germline J gene fills in the end. The length of the CDR3 is 14 residues. The germline CDR1 and CDR2 sequences are SGHKS and YYEKEE (reference sequence).

Points on this clone: The read gets to within 3 residues of the CDR3 end, and the germline J gene fills in the rest. This rearrangement joins TRBV6-2 or TRBV6-3 to TRBJ2-3; 9 bases are a match to TRBD2. The V gene end was trimmed by 2 bases and the J gene end by 5 bases; junction bases not matched to a gene: 8. Germline lookup yields CDR1 MNHEY and CDR2 SVGEGT. The CDR3 spans 16 residues. CDR3 residues: CASSYIGGRVGDTQYF. The DNA read from the CDR3 is TGTGCCAGCAGTTACATTGGCGGGAGGGTGGGAGATACG.

A note on this clone: The read halts 3 residues ahead of the CDR3 end, with the missing end drawn from the germline J gene. The V gene is TRBV6-1, the J gene TRBJ2-5, with TRBD2 as a possible D gene (6 bases). This CDR3 region has 14 residues. The germline V gene has CDR1 MNHNS and CDR2 SASEGT. Trimming took 4 bases from V and 5 from J, leaving 14 bases between them. Here the CDR3 reads CASSGGVYRETQYF. Partial CDR3 DNA: TGTGCCAGCAGTGGGGGGGTCTACCGGGAGACC.

In regard to this clone: Read data end 3 residues before the CDR3 end; the end is taken from the germline J gene. The rearrangement joins TRBV10-3 to TRBJ1-5; D might be TRBD1 (5 bases). The V end lost 10 bases, the J end lost 5 bases, and 15 bases lay between the germline ends. The CDR3 covers 13 residues. Per germline, CDR1 ENHRY and CDR2 SYGVKD. CDR3 bases read: TGTGCCACCCCTACCTTAGGGGATCAGCCC. Translating gives CATPTLGDQP. The whole CDR3 is CATPTLGDQPQHF.

A note on this clone: The CDR3 end is not reached by the read, which stops 3 residues before it; the germline J gene fills it in. The chain is built from TRBV20-1 and TRBJ2-7; 12 bases are shared with TRBD1. V trimming: 3 bases; J trimming: 5 bases; junction bases outside the gene matches: 2. This CDR3 region has 13 residues. Germline CDR1 reads DFQATT; CDR2 reads SNEGSKA (reference sequence). Incomplete CDR3 DNA: TGCAGTGCTAGCGGGACAGGGGGCCACGAG. Encoded protein: CSASGTGGHE. The entire CDR3 reads CSASGTGGHEQYF.

With respect to this clone: The CDR3 end is not reached by the read, which stops 3 residues before it; the germline J gene fills it in. The rearrangement joins TRBV7-8 to TRBJ2-3; D perhaps matches TRBD2 (5 bases). Trimming removed 10 bases at V and 7 bases at J, with 12 bases between. CDR3 length: 11 residues. CDR1 and CDR2 (germline): SGHVS, FQNEAQ. This chain's CDR3 is CATSIANTQYF. CDR3 bases read: TGTGCCACAAGTATAGCGAATACG.

About this clone: The missing CDR3 end, 3 residues past where the read stops, is filled in from the germline J gene. The V call is TRBV6-2 or TRBV6-3, the J call TRBJ2-5; weak D call: TRBD2 (5 bases). The CDR3 consists of 14 residues. Germline values: CDR1 MNHEY, CDR2 SVGEGT. The germline V and J ends were trimmed by 10 bases and 0 bases, with 15 bases remaining between them. The part of the CDR3 DNA that was read is TGTGCCATGGGAAAGAGCGGTTACCAAGAGACC. Translation: CAMGKSGYQET. The entire CDR3 protein is CAMGKSGYQETQYF.

In the case of this clone: The missing CDR3 end, 3 residues past where the read stops, is filled in from the germline J gene. The genes are TRBV6-2 or TRBV6-3 and TRBJ2-6; 8 bases match TRBD1. The length of the CDR3 is 17 residues. From germline, CDR1 is MNHEY and CDR2 SVGEGT. V lost 1 base, J lost 2 bases, and 4 bases stayed unmatched. CDR3 DNA, as far as it was read: TGTGCCAGCAGTTACTTTCAGGGGGCGCCTGGGGCCAACGTC. It encodes CASSYFQGAPGANV. The whole CDR3 reads CASSYFQGAPGANVLTF.

As concerns this clone: With the read ending 3 residues before the CDR3 end, the germline J gene is used to fill in that end. The V call is TRBV6-1, the J call TRBJ2-3; TRBD1 matches 12 bases. From germline, CDR1 is MNHNS and CDR2 SASEGT. The CDR3 sequence is 15 residues long. This CDR3 is CASSARDRGLETQYF. CDR3 DNA, as far as it was read: TGTGCCAGCAGTGCCCGGGACAGGGGGCTGGAGACG.

Details on this clone: The CDR3 end is not reached by the read, which stops 3 residues before it; the germline J gene fills it in. The chain has TRBV18 and TRBJ1-1; tentatively, D is TRBD1 (5 bases). This CDR3 region has 18 residues. The germline gives CDR1 KGHSH, CDR2 LQKENI. The CDR3 region is CASSPFPQGLADTYEAFF. The sequenced part of the CDR3 DNA is TGTGCCAGCTCACCCTTCCCGCAGGGACTAGCGGACACCTACGAG.

Turning to this clone: With the read ending 3 residues before the CDR3 end, the germline J gene is used to fill in that end. This chain joins TRBV2 and TRBJ2-4; 7 bases align to TRBD1. CDR3 length: 12 residues. CDR1 and CDR2 from the germline V gene are SNHLY and FYNNEI. The CDR3 protein is CASRQGKETQYF. CDR3 bases read: TGTGCCAGCAGACAGGGGAAAGAGACT.

Concerning this clone: The CDR3 goes on 3 residues after the read ends, and that part is filled in from the germline J gene. The chain carries TRBV18 and TRBJ2-7; a possible D gene is TRBD1 (5 bases). Germline CDR1 reads KGHSH; CDR2 reads LQKENI. V shed 2 bases and J shed 2 bases, with 7 bases lying between them. The CDR3 covers 13 residues. The sequenced part of the CDR3 DNA is TGTGCCAGCTCACCAAGGGGTACCTACGAG. Encoded protein: CASSPRGTYE. The entire CDR3 sequence reads CASSPRGTYEQYF.

Of note for this clone: With the read ending 3 residues before the CDR3 end, the germline J gene is used to fill in that end. The J gene is TRBJ2-5, the V gene TRBV2; D possibly corresponds to TRBD2 (5 bases). Trimming took 5 bases from V and 1 from J, leaving 11 bases between them. The CDR3 sequence is 14 residues long. Per germline, CDR1 SNHLY and CDR2 FYNNEI. The part of the CDR3 DNA that was read is TGTGCCAGCAGTCAGAGGCGGGCCCAAGAGACC. It translates to CASSQRRAQET. Given in full, the CDR3 is CASSQRRAQETQYF.

To note about this clone: The CDR3 goes on 3 residues after the read ends, and that part is filled in from the germline J gene. V and J are TRBV6-7 and TRBJ2-7; TRBD2 might be the D (7 bases). TRBV6-7 is designated an ORF whose function remains uncertain. Trimming pared 10 bases from V and 3 bases from J, leaving 19 bases between. CDR3 length: 14 residues. CDR3 protein: CATRGAGALYEQYF. The part of the CDR3 DNA that was read is TGTGCCACTCGGGGGGCGGGAGCCCTCTACGAG.

On this clone: The CDR3 end is not reached by the read, which stops 3 residues before it; the germline J gene fills it in. The chain recombines TRBV5-1 with TRBJ2-3; tentative D call: TRBD2 (6 bases). CDR3 length equals 16 residues. The germline V and J ends were trimmed by 5 bases and 5 bases, with 21 bases remaining between them. Germline CDR1 is SGHRS and CDR2 is YFSETQ. CDR3 protein: CASRTSLTSWRDTQYF. Partial CDR3 DNA: TGCGCCAGCAGGACCTCCCTGACTAGTTGGAGAGATACG.

In regard to this clone: The CDR3 end lies 3 residues beyond the end of the read and is filled in from the germline J gene. The genes are TRBV20-1 and TRBJ2-1; possible D gene TRBD2, 6 bases. CDR3 size: 14 residues. The V and J ends lost 3 bases and 7 bases respectively, with 16 bases between them. Germline V gene lookup returns CDR1 DFQATT and CDR2 SNEGSKA (reference sequence). Incomplete CDR3 DNA: TGCAGTGCTAGCTTTGCGGGATTAAAGAATGAG. Its protein product is CSASFAGLKNE. The CDR3, in full, reads CSASFAGLKNEQFF.

In the case of this clone: Read data end 3 residues before the CDR3 end; the end is taken from the germline J gene. The genes are TRBV19 and TRBJ1-2, with 9 nucleotides matching TRBD1. CDR1 and CDR2 from the germline V gene are LNHDA and SQIVND (reference sequence). There are 14 residues in the CDR3. The covered CDR3 bases are TGTGCCAGTAGTATTAGTACAGGGGGCTACGAC. This translates into CASSISTGGYD. The whole CDR3 region reads CASSISTGGYDYTF. Full variable domain (missing parts from reference TRBV19 and TRBJ1-2): DGGITQSPKYLFRKEGQNVTLSCEQNLNHDAMYWYRQDPGQGLRLIYYSQIVNDFQKGDIAEGYSVSREKKESFPLTVTSAQKNPTAFYLCASSISTGGYDYTFGSGTRLTVV.

Concerning this clone: The read comes to an end 3 residues before the CDR3 does, leaving the germline J gene to fill in the end. The chain uses TRBV10-3 and TRBJ2-1, with 9 bases that match TRBD1. V was pared by 8 bases and J by 5 bases, with 4 bases of the junction left unmatched. The CDR3 consists of 13 residues. CDR1 and CDR2 (germline): ENHRY, SYGVKD. The CDR3 here is CAILGQGDNEQFF. The sequenced CDR3 bases are TGTGCCATCTTGGGACAGGGAGACAATGAG.

A word on this clone: The CDR3 goes on 3 residues after the read ends, and that part is filled in from the germline J gene. The V and J genes are TRBV19 and TRBJ2-4; D perhaps matches TRBD2 (7 bases). Germline V gene sequence: CDR1 LNHDA, CDR2 SQIVND (reference sequence). The CDR3 length is 13 residues. The chain's CDR3 is CARIMLGGGPQYF. The CDR3 bases that were read are TGTGCCAGGATTATGCTAGGGGGAGGGCCT.

With respect to this clone: Read data end 3 residues before the CDR3 end; the end is taken from the germline J gene. The chain links TRBV2 to TRBJ1-2; no definite D call. Germline CDR1 and CDR2: SNHLY and FYNNEI. Trimming cost V 1 base and J 5 bases, with 5 bases left between them. The CDR3 extends over 12 amino acids. The CDR3 reads CASSEGAYGYTF. The sequenced part of the CDR3 DNA is TGTGCCAGCAGTGAAGGGGCGTATGGC.